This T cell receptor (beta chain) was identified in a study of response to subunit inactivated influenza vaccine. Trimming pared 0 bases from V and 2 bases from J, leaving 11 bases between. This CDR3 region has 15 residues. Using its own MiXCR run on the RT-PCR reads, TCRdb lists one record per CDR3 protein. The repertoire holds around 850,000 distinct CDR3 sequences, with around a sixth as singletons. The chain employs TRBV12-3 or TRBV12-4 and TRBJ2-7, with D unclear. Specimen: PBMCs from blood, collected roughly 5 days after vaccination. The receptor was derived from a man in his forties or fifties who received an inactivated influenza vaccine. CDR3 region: CASSLALTQPYEQYF. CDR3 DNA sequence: TGTGCCAGCAGTTTAGCGCTTACCCAACCCTACGAGCAGTACTTC.